These T cell receptor beta chains were read from a single sample in a study of blood T cell repertoires in COVID-19. Repertoires were generated with immunoSEQ multiplex PCR, while TCRdb's copy carries only in-frame clones and drops some. The sample contains a few hundred thousand clones, just over 85% of which appear only once. Sequenced: peripheral blood. The receptors stem from a woman aged 25 to 39 with active or convalescent COVID-19. The CDR3 runs from the conserved cysteine through the conserved F or W. A D gene is named only where the DNA matches it firmly. Not every row has a clone size; where given, it reads once, few, many or a size class.

size: -; V: TRBV7-2; J: TRBJ2-5; D: TRBD2; CDR3: CASSLSGGLAQYF; DNA: TGTGCCAGCAGCTTAAGCGGGGGCTTGGCCCAGTACTTC
size: -; V: TRBV15; J: TRBJ1-4; D: TRBD1; CDR3: CATSRDRGRSGLFF; DNA: TGTGCCACCAGCAGAGATAGGGGGCGAAGCGGACTGTTTTTT
size: -; V: TRBV2; J: TRBJ2-2; D: -; CDR3: CASSGRGGTGELFF; DNA: TGTGCCAGCAGTGGAAGAGGCGGAACCGGGGAGCTGTTTTTT
size: -; V: TRBV6-2/TRBV6-3; J: TRBJ1-2; D: -; CDR3: CASSYRWSDYGYTF; DNA: TGTGCCAGCAGTTACCGCTGGTCGGACTATGGCTACACCTTC
size: -; V: TRBV19; J: TRBJ2-1; D: TRBD2; CDR3: CASSVLRGGSYNEQFF; DNA: TGTGCCAGTAGTGTTCTGCGGGGGGGGTCCTACAATGAGCAGTTCTTC
size: few; V: TRBV5-1; J: TRBJ2-1; D: TRBD2; CDR3: CASSLERGGTYNEQFF; DNA: TGCGCCAGCAGCCTAGAGCGGGGGGGCACCTACAATGAGCAGTTCTTC
size: -; V: TRBV19; J: TRBJ1-5; D: -; CDR3: CATQSGIFSNQPQHF; DNA: TGTGCCACCCAATCCGGGATATTTAGCAATCAGCCCCAGCATTTT
size: once; V: TRBV6-5; J: TRBJ1-6; D: -; CDR3: CASSQQVVLSPLHF; DNA: TGTGCCAGCAGTCAACAGGTGGTACTTTCACCCCTCCACTTT
size: -; V: TRBV5-5; J: TRBJ1-3; D: -; CDR3: CASSLAGRLTGGNTIYF; DNA: TGTGCCAGCAGCTTGGCAGGGAGGTTAACGGGTGGAAACACCATATATTTT
size: -; V: TRBV19; J: TRBJ1-5; D: -; CDR3: CASRTQVVGNQPQHF; DNA: TGTGCCAGTAGGACACAGGTAGTGGGCAATCAGCCCCAGCATTTT
size: few; V: TRBV7-2; J: TRBJ1-5; D: -; CDR3: CASSLTGNQPQHF; DNA: TGTGCCAGCAGCTTAACAGGGAATCAGCCCCAGCATTTT
size: few; V: TRBV27; J: TRBJ1-2; D: TRBD1; CDR3: CASSQGQAYGYTF; DNA: TGTGCCAGCAGCCAGGGACAGGCTTATGGCTACACCTTC
size: -; V: TRBV21-1; J: TRBJ1-2; D: -; CDR3: CASSNSGPGNYGYTF; DNA: TGTGCCAGCAGCAACTCAGGACCAGGGAACTATGGCTACACCTTC
size: -; V: TRBV4-1; J: TRBJ1-2; D: -; CDR3: CASSQEYGRTNYGYTF; DNA: TGCGCCAGCAGCCAAGAGTATGGCAGAACTAACTATGGCTACACCTTC
size: -; V: TRBV24-1; J: TRBJ2-5; D: -; CDR3: CATSDRGQQETQYF; DNA: TGTGCCACCAGTGATAGAGGGCAGCAAGAGACCCAGTACTTC
size: -; V: TRBV27; J: TRBJ2-1; D: -; CDR3: CASSITGSGSYNEQFF; DNA: TGTGCCAGCAGTATTACAGGGTCTGGTTCCTACAATGAGCAGTTCTTC
size: -; V: TRBV10-3; J: TRBJ2-1; D: TRBD1; CDR3: CAISESGQGSDNEQFF; DNA: TGTGCCATCAGTGAGTCGGGACAGGGAAGCGACAATGAGCAGTTCTTC
size: few; V: TRBV30; J: TRBJ1-3; D: TRBD1; CDR3: CAWSGDSNTIYF; DNA: TGTGCCTGGAGTGGGGACAGTAACACCATATATTTT
size: -; V: TRBV3-1/TRBV3-2; J: TRBJ2-2; D: TRBD2; CDR3: CASFPGLAGGQGTGELFF; DNA: TGTGCCAGCTTCCCGGGACTAGCGGGGGGGCAGGGCACCGGGGAGCTGTTTTTT
size: -; V: TRBV3-1/TRBV3-2; J: TRBJ1-2; D: -; CDR3: CASSPLTDLIYGYTF; DNA: TGTGCCAGCAGCCCGCTGACAGACCTTATTTATGGCTACACCTTC
size: -; V: TRBV7-9; J: TRBJ2-5; D: -; CDR3: CASSSRVRETQYF; DNA: TGTGCCAGCAGCTCCAGGGTCCGGGAGACCCAGTACTTC
size: -; V: TRBV6-1; J: TRBJ2-2; D: -; CDR3: CASIPRVQNTGELFF; DNA: TGTGCCAGCATCCCCCGGGTACAGAACACCGGGGAGCTGTTTTTT
size: -; V: TRBV4-3; J: TRBJ1-5; D: -; CDR3: CASSQERADNNQPQHF; DNA: TGCGCCAGCAGCCAAGAGAGGGCGGATAACAATCAGCCCCAGCATTTT
size: -; V: TRBV4-3; J: TRBJ1-1; D: -; CDR3: CASSRTNEGGAFF; DNA: TGCGCCAGCAGCCGAACGAATGAGGGAGGAGCTTTCTTT
size: -; V: TRBV2; J: TRBJ2-7; D: -; CDR3: CASSYHGSYEQYF; DNA: TGTGCCAGCAGCTACCACGGGAGCTACGAGCAGTACTTC
size: -; V: TRBV10-3; J: TRBJ2-3; D: -; CDR3: CAISDPSNPDTQYF; DNA: TGTGCCATCAGTGACCCCTCTAATCCAGATACGCAGTATTTT
size: -; V: TRBV19; J: TRBJ1-5; D: TRBD1; CDR3: CASRGQGGNQPQHF; DNA: TGTGCCAGTAGAGGACAGGGCGGCAATCAGCCCCAGCATTTT
size: -; V: TRBV7-2; J: TRBJ2-7; D: TRBD2; CDR3: CASSLGGTSGTYEQYF; DNA: TGTGCCAGCAGCTTAGGGGGGACTAGCGGAACCTACGAGCAGTACTTC
size: -; V: TRBV27; J: TRBJ2-1; D: TRBD2; CDR3: CASIAAGGKANEQFF; DNA: TGTGCCAGCATCGCAGCGGGGGGGAAGGCCAATGAGCAGTTCTTC
size: -; V: TRBV5-5; J: TRBJ2-5; D: TRBD2; CDR3: CASSLASGGYQETQYF; DNA: TGTGCCAGCAGCTTGGCTAGCGGGGGGTACCAAGAGACCCAGTACTTC
size: -; V: TRBV7-2; J: TRBJ1-2; D: -; CDR3: CASTPSRDFYGYTF; DNA: TGTGCCAGCACCCCTAGCCGGGACTTTTATGGCTACACCTTC
size: -; V: TRBV5-6; J: TRBJ1-4; D: -; CDR3: CASSLVTGRYNEKLFF; DNA: TGTGCCAGCAGCTTGGTAACAGGGCGATATAATGAAAAACTGTTTTTT